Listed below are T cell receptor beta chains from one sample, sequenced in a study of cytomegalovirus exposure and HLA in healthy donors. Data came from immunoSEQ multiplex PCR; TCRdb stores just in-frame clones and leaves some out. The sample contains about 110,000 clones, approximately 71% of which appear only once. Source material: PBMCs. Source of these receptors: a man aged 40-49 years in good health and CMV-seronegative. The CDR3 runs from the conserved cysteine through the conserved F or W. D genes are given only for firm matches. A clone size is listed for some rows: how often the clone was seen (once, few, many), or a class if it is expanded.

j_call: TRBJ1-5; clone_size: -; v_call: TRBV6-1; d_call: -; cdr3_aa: CASRLEPGAQHF; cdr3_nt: TGTGCCAGCAGGCTGGAGCCCGGCGCCCAGCATTTT
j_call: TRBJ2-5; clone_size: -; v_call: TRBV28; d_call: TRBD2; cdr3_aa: CASSSPGLALETQYF; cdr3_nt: TGTGCCAGCAGTTCTCCGGGACTAGCCTTAGAGACCCAGTACTTC
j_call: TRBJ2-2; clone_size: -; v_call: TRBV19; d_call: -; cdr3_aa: CASALRENTGELFF; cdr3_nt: TGTGCCAGTGCCCTTCGGGAGAACACCGGGGAGCTGTTTTTT
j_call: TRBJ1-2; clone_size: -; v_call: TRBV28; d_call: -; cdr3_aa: CASSLFAENYGYTF; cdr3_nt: TGTGCCAGCAGTTTATTCGCAGAAAACTATGGCTACACCTTC
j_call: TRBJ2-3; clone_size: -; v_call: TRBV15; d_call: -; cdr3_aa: CATSRGVRGRAYGTDTQYF; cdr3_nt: TGTGCCACCAGCAGAGGAGTGCGGGGGCGCGCCTACGGCACAGATACGCAGTATTTT
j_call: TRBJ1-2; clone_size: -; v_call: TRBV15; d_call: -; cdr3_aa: CATSSLGAASYGYTF; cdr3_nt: TGTGCCACCAGCAGCCTTGGGGCCGCGAGTTATGGCTACACCTTC
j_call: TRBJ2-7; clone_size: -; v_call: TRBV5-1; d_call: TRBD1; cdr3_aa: CASSLDPDRLREQYF; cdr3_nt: TGCGCCAGCAGCTTGGACCCGGACAGGTTACGCGAGCAGTACTTC
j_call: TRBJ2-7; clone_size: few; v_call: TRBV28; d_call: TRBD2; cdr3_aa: CASSSGLAGNYEQYF; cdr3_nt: TGTGCCAGCAGTTCAGGACTAGCGGGGAACTACGAGCAGTACTTC
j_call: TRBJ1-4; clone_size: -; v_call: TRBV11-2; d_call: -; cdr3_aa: CASSSWEVRWGTNEKLFF; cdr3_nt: TGTGCCAGCAGCTCCTGGGAGGTCCGCTGGGGAACTAATGAAAAACTGTTTTTT
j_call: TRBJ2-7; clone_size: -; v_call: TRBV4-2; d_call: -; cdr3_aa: CASSQVGSSGEQYF; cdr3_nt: TGTGCCAGCAGCCAAGTAGGTAGTAGCGGCGAGCAGTACTTC
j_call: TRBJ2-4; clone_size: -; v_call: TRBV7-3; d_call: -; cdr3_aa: CASSIEAKNIQYF; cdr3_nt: TGTGCCAGCAGCATAGAGGCCAAAAACATTCAGTACTTC
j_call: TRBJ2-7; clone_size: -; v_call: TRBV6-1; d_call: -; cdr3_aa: CASSEGGHLSSYEQYF; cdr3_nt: TGTGCCAGCAGTGAAGGGGGACACTTAAGCTCCTACGAGCAGTACTTC
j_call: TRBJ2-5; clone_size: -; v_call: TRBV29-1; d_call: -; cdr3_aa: CSVEGGANLQETQYF; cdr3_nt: TGCAGCGTTGAAGGTGGAGCCAACCTCCAAGAGACCCAGTACTTC
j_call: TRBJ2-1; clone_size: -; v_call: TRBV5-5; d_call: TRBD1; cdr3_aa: CASSLGQGSYNEQFF; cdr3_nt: TGTGCCAGCAGCCTAGGACAGGGGTCCTACAATGAGCAGTTCTTC
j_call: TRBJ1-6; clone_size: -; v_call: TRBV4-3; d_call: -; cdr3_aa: CASSQRLTGSYNSPLHF; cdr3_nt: TGCGCCAGCAGCCAGCGACTAACGGGGTCCTATAATTCACCCCTCCACTTT
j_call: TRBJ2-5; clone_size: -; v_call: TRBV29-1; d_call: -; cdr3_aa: CSVGTAGETQYF; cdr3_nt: TGCAGCGTTGGGACGGCGGGGGAGACCCAGTACTTC
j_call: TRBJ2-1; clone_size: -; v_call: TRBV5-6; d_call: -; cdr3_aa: CASSFHGTPRGEQFF; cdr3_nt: TGTGCCAGCAGCTTTCATGGGACTCCCAGAGGTGAGCAGTTCTTC
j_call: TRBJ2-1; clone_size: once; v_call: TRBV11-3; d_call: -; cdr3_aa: CASSLGQADNEQFF; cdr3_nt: TGTGCCAGCAGCTTAGGACAGGCGGACAATGAGCAGTTCTTC
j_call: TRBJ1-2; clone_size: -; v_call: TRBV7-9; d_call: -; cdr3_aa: CASSLKANYGYTF; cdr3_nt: TGTGCCAGCAGCTTAAAAGCCAACTATGGCTACACCTTC
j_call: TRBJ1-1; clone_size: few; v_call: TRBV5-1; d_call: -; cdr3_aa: CASSFGRGGGMNTEAFF; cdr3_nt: TGCGCCAGCAGCTTTGGAAGGGGCGGTGGAATGAACACTGAAGCTTTCTTT
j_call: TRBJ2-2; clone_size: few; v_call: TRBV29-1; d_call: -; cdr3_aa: CSVRGLAANTGELFF; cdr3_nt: TGCAGCGTTCGCGGGCTAGCTGCGAACACCGGGGAGCTGTTTTTT
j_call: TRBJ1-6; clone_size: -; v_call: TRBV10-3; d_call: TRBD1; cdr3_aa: CAISESLAPTGSSYNSPLHF; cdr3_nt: TGTGCCATCAGTGAGTCCCTCGCCCCGACAGGGAGCTCCTATAATTCACCCCTCCACTTT
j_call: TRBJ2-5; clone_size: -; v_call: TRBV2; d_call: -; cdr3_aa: CASNLNQGETQYF; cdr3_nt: TGTGCCAGCAATCTGAATCAGGGGGAGACCCAGTACTTC
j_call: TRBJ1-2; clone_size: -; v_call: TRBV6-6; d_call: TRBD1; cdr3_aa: CASSYAQTGQVYGYTF; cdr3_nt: TGTGCCAGCAGTTACGCGCAGACAGGGCAAGTCTATGGCTACACCTTC
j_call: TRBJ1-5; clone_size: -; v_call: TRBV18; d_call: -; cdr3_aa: CASSPGGGGGNQPQHF; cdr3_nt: TGTGCCAGCTCACCGGGCGGAGGGGGAGGGAATCAGCCCCAGCATTTT
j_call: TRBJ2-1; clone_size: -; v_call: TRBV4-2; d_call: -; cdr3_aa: CASSQEGGLYNEQFF; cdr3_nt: TGTGCCAGCAGCCAAGAGGGGGGGCTCTACAATGAGCAGTTCTTC
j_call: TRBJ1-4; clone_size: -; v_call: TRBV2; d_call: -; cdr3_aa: CASSTVREKLFF; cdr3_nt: TGTGCCAGCTCGACAGTACGGGAAAAACTGTTTTTT
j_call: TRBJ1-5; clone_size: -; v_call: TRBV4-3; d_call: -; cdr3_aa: CASSQDLQSSNQPQHF; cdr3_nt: TGCGCCAGCAGCCAAGATCTACAGAGTAGCAATCAGCCCCAGCATTTT
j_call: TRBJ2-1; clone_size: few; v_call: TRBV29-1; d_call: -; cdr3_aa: CSVRGIILHSYNEQFF; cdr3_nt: TGCAGCGTGAGGGGGATTATACTCCACTCCTACAATGAGCAGTTCTTC
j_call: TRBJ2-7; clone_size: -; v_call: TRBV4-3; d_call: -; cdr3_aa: CASSQDGQGSGEQYF; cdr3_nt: TGCGCCAGCAGCCAAGATGGTCAGGGGTCGGGAGAGCAGTACTTC
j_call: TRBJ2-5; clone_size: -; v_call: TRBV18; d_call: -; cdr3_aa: CASSPNQETQYF; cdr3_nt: TGTGCCAGCTCACCTAACCAAGAGACCCAGTACTTC
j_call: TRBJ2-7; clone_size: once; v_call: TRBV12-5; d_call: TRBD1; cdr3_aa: CASGQGQNPYEQYF; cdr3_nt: TGTGCTAGTGGCCAGGGACAGAATCCCTACGAGCAGTACTTC
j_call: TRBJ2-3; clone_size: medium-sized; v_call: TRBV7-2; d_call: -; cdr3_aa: CASSSTGLPPDTQYF; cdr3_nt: TGTGCCAGCAGCTCCACGGGACTTCCCCCAGATACGCAGTATTTT
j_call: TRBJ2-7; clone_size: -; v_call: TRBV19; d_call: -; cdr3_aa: CASSIGTAAADASYEQYF; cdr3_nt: TGTGCCAGTAGTATCGGAACAGCGGCGGCGGACGCCTCCTACGAGCAGTACTTC
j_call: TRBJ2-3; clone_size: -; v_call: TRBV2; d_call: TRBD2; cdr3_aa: CAGQILAGGTDTQYF; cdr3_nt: TGTGCCGGCCAGATACTAGCGGGCGGCACAGATACGCAGTATTTT
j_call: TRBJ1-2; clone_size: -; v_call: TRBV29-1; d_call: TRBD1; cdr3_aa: CSVQKGGARYGYPF; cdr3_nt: TGCAGCGTCCAAAAAGGGGGCGCACGATATGGCTACCCCTTC
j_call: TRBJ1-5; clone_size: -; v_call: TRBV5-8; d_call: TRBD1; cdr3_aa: CASSQDPTGDGQPQHF; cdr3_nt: TGTGCCAGCAGCCAGGACCCCACAGGGGACGGTCAGCCCCAGCATTTT
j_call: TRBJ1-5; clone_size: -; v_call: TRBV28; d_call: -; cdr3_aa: CASSLLQGSNQPQHF; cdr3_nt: TGTGCCAGCAGTTTACTCCAGGGTAGCAATCAGCCCCAGCATTTT
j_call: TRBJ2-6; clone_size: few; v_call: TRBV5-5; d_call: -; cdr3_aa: CASSLAGGASGANVLTF; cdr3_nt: TGTGCCAGCAGCTTGGCAGGTGGGGCCTCTGGGGCCAACGTCCTGACTTTC
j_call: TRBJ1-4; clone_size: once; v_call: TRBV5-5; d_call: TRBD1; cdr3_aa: CASSAQTGGSEKLFF; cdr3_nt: TGTGCCAGCAGCGCCCAGACAGGGGGGAGTGAAAAACTGTTTTTT
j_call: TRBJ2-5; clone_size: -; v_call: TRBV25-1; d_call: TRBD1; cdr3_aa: CASSGMGQGIGETQYF; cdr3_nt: TGTGCCAGCAGTGGAATGGGACAGGGGATCGGGGAGACCCAGTACTTC
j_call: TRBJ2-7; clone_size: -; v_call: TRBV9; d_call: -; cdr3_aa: CASSVDLSYEQYF; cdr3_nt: TGTGCCAGCAGCGTAGACCTCTCCTACGAGCAGTACTTC
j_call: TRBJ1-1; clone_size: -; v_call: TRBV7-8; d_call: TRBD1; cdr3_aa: CASSLQGSHTEAFF; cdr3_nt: TGTGCCAGCAGTTTACAGGGGTCCCACACTGAAGCTTTCTTT
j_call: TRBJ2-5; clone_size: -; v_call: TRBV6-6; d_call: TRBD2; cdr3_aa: CASSYGGGAQETQYF; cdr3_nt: TGTGCCAGCAGTTACGGCGGGGGGGCCCAAGAGACCCAGTACTTC
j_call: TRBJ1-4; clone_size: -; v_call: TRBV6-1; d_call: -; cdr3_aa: CASSEQGSGNEKLFF; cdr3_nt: TGTGCCAGCAGTGAACAGGGGTCCGGTAATGAAAAACTGTTTTTT
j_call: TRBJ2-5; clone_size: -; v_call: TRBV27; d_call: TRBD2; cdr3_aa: CASSLTSANWEETQYF; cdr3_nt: TGTGCCAGCAGTTTAACTAGCGCCAATTGGGAGGAGACCCAGTACTTC
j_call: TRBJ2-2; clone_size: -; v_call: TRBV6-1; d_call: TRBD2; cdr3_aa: CASSEGLAGAGELFF; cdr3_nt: TGTGCCAGCAGTGAAGGACTAGCGGGGGCTGGGGAGCTGTTTTTT
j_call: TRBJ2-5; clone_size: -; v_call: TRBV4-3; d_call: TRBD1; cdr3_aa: CASSRDRDGETQYF; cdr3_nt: TGCGCCAGCAGCCGTGACAGGGATGGGGAGACCCAGTACTTC
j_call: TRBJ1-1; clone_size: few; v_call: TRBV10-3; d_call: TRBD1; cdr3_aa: CAIRITGGRINTEAFF; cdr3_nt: TGTGCCATCAGGATTACAGGGGGCCGGATAAACACTGAAGCTTTCTTT
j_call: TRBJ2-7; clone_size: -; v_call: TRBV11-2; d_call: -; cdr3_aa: CASSYQGTEQYF; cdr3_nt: TGTGCCAGCAGCTACCAGGGGACCGAGCAGTACTTC
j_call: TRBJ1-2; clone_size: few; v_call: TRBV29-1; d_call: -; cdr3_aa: CSVYSRQARLNYGYTF; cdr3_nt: TGCAGCGTTTACTCACGCCAGGCCCGTTTGAACTATGGCTACACCTTC
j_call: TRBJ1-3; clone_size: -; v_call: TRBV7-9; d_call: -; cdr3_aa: CASSLVAGPEGNTIYF; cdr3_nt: TGTGCCAGCAGCTTAGTTGCTGGGCCTGAAGGAAACACCATATATTTT
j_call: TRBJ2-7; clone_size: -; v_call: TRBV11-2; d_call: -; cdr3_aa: CASSPSYEQYF; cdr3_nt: TGTGCCAGCAGCCCGAGCTACGAGCAGTACTTC
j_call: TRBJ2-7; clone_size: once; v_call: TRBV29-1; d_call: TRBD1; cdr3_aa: CSVAGQGRYEQYF; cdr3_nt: TGCAGCGTTGCTGGACAGGGACGATACGAGCAGTACTTC
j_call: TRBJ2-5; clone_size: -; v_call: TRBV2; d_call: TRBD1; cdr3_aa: CASTQGQGSEETQYF; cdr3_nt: TGTGCCAGCACCCAGGGACAGGGCTCGGAAGAGACCCAGTACTTC
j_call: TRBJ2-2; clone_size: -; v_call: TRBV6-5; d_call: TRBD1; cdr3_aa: CASRKGQATGELFF; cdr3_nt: TGTGCCAGCAGAAAAGGACAGGCCACCGGGGAGCTGTTTTTT